What follows describes a single T cell receptor beta chain. The CDR3 has 15 amino acids. The trim removed 8 bases at V and 0 bases at J, leaving 10 bases unmatched. The V gene's germline CDR1 is MNHEY and CDR2 SVGAGI. Original processing notes: From reference gene primer amplification, estimates of nucleated cell counts were derived. Assay: immunoSEQ multiplex PCR; the TCRdb copy retains only in-frame clones and omits some. The V and J calls and clone size come from that table; D and trimming were worked out from the DNA. Of roughly 120,000 clones listed, 65% to 85% are singletons. This specimen comes from a study of blood T cell repertoires in COVID-19. Study at large: Collection of acute and convalescent COVID-19 samples took place in the United States, Italy and Spain. Sources were T cells, B-cell-depleted T cells, or PBMCs; the material itself was cDNA or gDNA.

The specimen was peripheral blood. This chain links TRBV6-5 with TRBJ2-7; 7 nucleotides line up with TRBD1. The receptor's source is a man between 65 and 85 years old with acute or convalescent COVID-19. This chain's CDR3 is CASGGLQGFSYEQYF. As DNA, the CDR3 is TGTGCCAGCGGGGGCCTACAGGGGTTCTCCTACGAGCAGTACTTC.